This TCR beta chain stems from a study of CD8 T cells in Susac syndrome (dated by TCRdb to about 2019). In the study overall: Among the sequenced Susac syndrome patients, five or six had clinically active disease and roughly 8 were in clinical remission. Susac syndrome patients were therapy-naive, on corticosteroids (some also receiving IVIg), or on IVIg alone at blood withdrawal. The study used repertoire sequencing to test whether antigen drove CD8+ T cell activation and differentiation in Susac syndrome.

RNA was extracted with the RNeasy kit and about 0.45 to 1 ug was reverse transcribed using random hexamers. TCR beta CDR3 regions were amplified with the immunoSEQ multiplex PCR assay covering 54 Vbeta and 13 Jbeta segments. PCR amplification bias was corrected using a synthetic template baseline for primer optimization and computational correction. The paper's data handling went like this. Only productive sequences were kept, with reads annotated to V, D and J genes according to IMGT and analyzed in immunoSEQ Analyzer. Clonality was calculated as one minus the Shannon entropy normalized by log2 of the number of productive unique sequences. For each patient and control, public and private clones were evaluated within the 100 most prevalent clones. Clones were defined as Susac-specific if absent from the healthy and MS cohorts, from over a thousand published viral clones and from other ImmuneACCESS disease sequences. TCRdb reprocessed the public reads (quality trimming at Q25 with fastp, clone calling with MiXCR) and kept in-frame beta chains. A single entry per CDR3 protein holds the most common genes and DNA from its merged rows. TCRdb's processing, not the authors', yielded these V and J calls. For this sample the table gives about 150,000 distinct CDR3 sequences, of which about 96% were detected only once. The ten most abundant clones make up 0.095% to 0.15% of the sample.

Results the study describes overall, beyond this receptor: The number of individuals in the TCR sequencing and HLA analysis was recognized as being relatively small. In the CD4+ T cell repertoire of Susac syndrome patients, clonal expansion was not detected.

The germline V gene (reference sequence) provides CDR1 LNHDA and CDR2 SQIVND. Deletion took 4 bases off V and 6 bases off J, with a span of 13 bases between the germline ends. Spanning cysteine to phenylalanine, the CDR3 consists of 14 amino acids. Only the CDR3 part of the read is kept: 42 bases, read in frame from the first base. Peripheral blood CD8+ and CD4+ T cells from healthy donors, Susac syndrome patients and multiple sclerosis patients were profiled using high-throughput TCR beta sequencing. Recently defined diagnostic criteria for definite or probable disease were met by the Susac syndrome patients. Bulk CD8+ and CD4+ T cells were purified by magnetic negative isolation, whereas CD8+ TEMRA cells were enriched by FACS. Blood was collected in EDTA tubes and processed within 24 hours, with PBMCs isolated through density gradient centrifugation. PBMCs intended for TCR sequencing were cryopreserved in liquid nitrogen and thawed later in a water bath at 37 degrees C. The sorted or isolated CD4+, CD8+ and CD8+ TEMRA cells had a purity of 90% or higher.

Details on this clonotype: Its specific antigen is unknown. No base quality information exists; no much larger clone differs at one position.

This TCR was recovered from a human donor with Susac syndrome. In this chain, TRBV19 is recombined with TRBJ1-5, with the D segment identity uncertain. Sequencing was done on a sample of CD4+ T cells from PBMCs. The sequenced DNA is TGTGCCAGTAGTAAGGGATTCTCGGGTCAGCCCCAGCATTTT. Its translation reads: CASSKGFSGQPQHF.